This TCR beta chain was retrieved from a study of blood T cells in healthy people across ages. This clonotype showed up many times. Per sample, a minimum of 6 million PBMCs were isolated. For the second PCR, which ran for about 6 to 11 cycles, a sample-barcoded 5' primer and a J-beta primer mix were used. Each CDR3 protein is one row after TCRdb ran MiXCR on the 5' RACE reads. The table has about 1.7 million distinct CDR3 sequences, approximately 30% seen once. Sequencing input: blood. This receptor was taken from a woman aged 25 to 39 in good health.

Here the CDR3 reads CATIGRDRGYGYTF. In DNA form, the CDR3 reads TGTGCCACCATCGGCCGGGACAGGGGCTATGGCTACACCTTC. The chain employs TRBV24-1 and TRBJ1-2; 10 positions match TRBD1. This CDR3 spans 14 amino acids. The ends lost 8 bases at V and 4 bases at J; junction bases unmatched: 6. Germline values: CDR1 KGHDR, CDR2 SFDVKD.